What follows describes a single TCR beta chain. This sample is drawn from a study of blood T cell repertoires in COVID-19. Study summary: Samples came from the United States, Italy and Spain, spanning acute and convalescent COVID-19. T cells, B-cell-depleted T cells, or PBMCs provided the cDNA or gDNA that served as material.

After removal of 9 bases from V and 1 base from J, the junction contained 6 bases not matched to a gene. This CDR3 comprises 14 residues. Germline lookup yields CDR1 MNHEY and CDR2 SMNVEV (reference sequence). Study processing details: Estimation of nucleated cell counts was performed using reference gene primer amplification. The table came from immunoSEQ multiplex PCR; TCRdb's copy has only in-frame clones and leaves some out. The V and J calls and clone size are taken from that table; D and trimming were inferred from the DNA. The sample records fewer than 200,000 clones, about four fifths being singletons.

The source material was peripheral blood. The chain carries TRBV27 and TRBJ2-1; 7 bases fit TRBD2. The TCR was taken from an older man with active or convalescent COVID-19. The CDR3: CASTRGGSYNEQFF. The DNA for the CDR3 is TGTGCCAGTACCCGGGGAGGGTCCTACAATGAGCAGTTCTTC.